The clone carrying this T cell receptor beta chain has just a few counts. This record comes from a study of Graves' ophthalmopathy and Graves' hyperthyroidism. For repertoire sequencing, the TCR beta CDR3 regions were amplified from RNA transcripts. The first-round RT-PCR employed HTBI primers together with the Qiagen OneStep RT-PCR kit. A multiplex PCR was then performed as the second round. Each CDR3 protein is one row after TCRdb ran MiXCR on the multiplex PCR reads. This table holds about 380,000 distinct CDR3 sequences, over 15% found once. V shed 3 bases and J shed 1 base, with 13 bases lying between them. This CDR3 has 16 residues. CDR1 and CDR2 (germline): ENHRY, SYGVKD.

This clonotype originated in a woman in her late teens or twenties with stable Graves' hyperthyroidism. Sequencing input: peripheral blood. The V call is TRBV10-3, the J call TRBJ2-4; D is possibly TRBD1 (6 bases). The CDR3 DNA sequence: TGTGCCATCAGTGATCAGGGGACATTCGCCAAAAACATTCAGTACTTC. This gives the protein CAISDQGTFAKNIQYF.